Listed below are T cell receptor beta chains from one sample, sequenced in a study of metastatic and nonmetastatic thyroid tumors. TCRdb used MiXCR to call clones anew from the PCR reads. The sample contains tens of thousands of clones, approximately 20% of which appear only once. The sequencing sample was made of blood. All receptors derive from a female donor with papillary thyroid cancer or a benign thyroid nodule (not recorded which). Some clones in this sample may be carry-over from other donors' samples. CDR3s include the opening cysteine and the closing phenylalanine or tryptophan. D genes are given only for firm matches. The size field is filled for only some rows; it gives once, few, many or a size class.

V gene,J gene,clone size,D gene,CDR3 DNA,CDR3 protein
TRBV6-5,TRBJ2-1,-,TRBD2,TGTGCCAGCAGTGTACTAGCGGGAGTAGTTTTCTTC,CASSVLAGVVFF
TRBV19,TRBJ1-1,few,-,TGTGCCAGTAGCCAATCAGGTGAAGCTTTCTTT,CASSQSGEAFF
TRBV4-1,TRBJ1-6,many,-,TGCGCCAGCAGCGGGGGTCCGGGGGTTTATAATTCACCCCTCCACTTT,CASSGGPGVYNSPLHF
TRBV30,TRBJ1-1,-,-,TGTGCCTGGAGTGTAAGGGAACACACTGAAGCTTTCTTT,CAWSVREHTEAFF
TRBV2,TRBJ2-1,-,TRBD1,TGTGCCAGCAGTAGAGACAGGGCCCCGTACAATGAGCAGTTCTTC,CASSRDRAPYNEQFF
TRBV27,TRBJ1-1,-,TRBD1,TGTGCCAGCAGGACAGGGTCCTCGAACACTGAAGCTTTCTTT,CASRTGSSNTEAFF
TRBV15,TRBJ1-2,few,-,TGTGCCACCGGCAGAGATGGGGGGGCATCCTATGGCTACACCTTC,CATGRDGGASYGYTF
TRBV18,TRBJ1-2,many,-,TGTGCCAGCTCACGAGACAGGTTTAAAGACCGCGGCTACACCTTC,CASSRDRFKDRGYTF
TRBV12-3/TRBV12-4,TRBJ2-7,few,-,TGTGCCAGCATGTGCTCTGGAAACGAGCATTACTTC,CASMCSGNEHYF
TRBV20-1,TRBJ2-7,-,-,TGCAGTGCCGAGTATCCGGTGCTTTACGAGCAGTACTTC,CSAEYPVLYEQYF
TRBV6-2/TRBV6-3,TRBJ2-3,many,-,TGTGCCACCAAGGGGGGTGGAGACACAGATACGCAGTATTTT,CATKGGGDTDTQYF
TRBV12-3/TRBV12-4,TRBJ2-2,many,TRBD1,TGTGCCAGCAGTGGACACCACGGAGGACAGGGCGCCGGGGAGCTGTTTTTT,CASSGHHGGQGAGELFF
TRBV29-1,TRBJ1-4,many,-,TGCAGCGATCTCGAGGGGAAACTGCATGAAAAACTGTTTTTT,CSDLEGKLHEKLFF
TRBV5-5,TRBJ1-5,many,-,TGTGCCAGCAGCTTGGCGGGATTCAATCAGCCCCAGCATTTT,CASSLAGFNQPQHF
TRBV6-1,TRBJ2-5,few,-,TGTGCAAGCAGCCCAGGAGGGGGCAAAGAGACCGAGTACTTC,CASSPGGGKETEYF
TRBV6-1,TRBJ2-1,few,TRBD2,TGTGCCAGCAGACGAGCGGGACCCTCCTACAATGAGCAGTTCTTC,CASRRAGPSYNEQFF
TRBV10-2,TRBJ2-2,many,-,TGCGCCAGCAGTATCCTGAACACCGGGGAGCTGTTTTTT,CASSILNTGELFF
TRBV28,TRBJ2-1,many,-,TGTGCCAGCAGGGCTAGACCCCAAAGCTACAATGAGCAGTTCTTC,CASRARPQSYNEQFF
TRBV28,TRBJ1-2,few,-,TGTGCCAGCAGTTTGCCCACAGGGTTTGGGTGTGTCTACACCTTC,CASSLPTGFGCVYTF
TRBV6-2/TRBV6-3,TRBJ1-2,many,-,TGTGCCAGCACCAGGGACGGGAATGATGGCTACACCTTC,CASTRDGNDGYTF
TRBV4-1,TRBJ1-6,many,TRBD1,TGCGCCAGCAGCCAAGATGGTCCAGGGGGCGACTCCTATAATTCACCCCTCCACTTT,CASSQDGPGGDSYNSPLHF
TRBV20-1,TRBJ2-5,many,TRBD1,TGCAGTGCTAGTGGGACAGGGCCGGGAGAGACCCAGTACTTC,CSASGTGPGETQYF
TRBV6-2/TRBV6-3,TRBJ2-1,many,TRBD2,TGTGCCAGCAGTGAGCGGGAGTCGGCCTACAATGAGCAGTTCTTC,CASSERESAYNEQFF
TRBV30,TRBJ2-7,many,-,TGTGCCTGGACCCTCGGGAGAGGTTACGAGCAGTACTTC,CAWTLGRGYEQYF
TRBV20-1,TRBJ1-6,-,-,TGCAGTGCGGAAACGACCCACGGACCAGGCAATAATTCACCCCTCCACTTT,CSAETTHGPGNNSPLHF
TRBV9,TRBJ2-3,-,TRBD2,TGTGCCAGCAGCATATCCGCTAGCGGGAAAGATACGCAGTATTTT,CASSISASGKDTQYF